These 20 T cell receptor beta chains were sequenced from one sample in a study of breast tumors, draining lymph nodes, adjacent tissues. Using its own MiXCR run on the multiplex PCR reads, TCRdb lists one record per CDR3 protein. The data hold fewer than 15,000 distinct CDR3 sequences, with 55% observed a single time. Source material: tumor-adjacent breast tissue. All receptors come from a female donor with breast cancer. Some clones in this sample may be carry-over from other donors' samples.

This chain links TRBV6-4 with TRBJ1-1; a possible D gene is TRBD1 (6 bases). Germline V gene lookup returns CDR1 MRHNA and CDR2 SNTAGT. V shed 5 bases and J shed 1 base, with 14 bases lying between them. The length of the CDR3 is 15 residues. The CDR3 region has the DNA TGTGCCAGCAGTACCGGGGCAGGGGCGAACACTGAAGCTTTCTTT. Its protein is CASSTGAGANTEAFF.

This clonotype was found many times. The rearrangement uses TRBV5-8 and TRBJ2-1; 8 bases are shared with TRBD1. V was pared by 4 bases and J by 0 bases, with 6 bases of the junction left unmatched. Germline V gives CDR1 SGHTS, CDR2 YDEGEE. The CDR3 extends over 16 amino acids. The CDR3 DNA follows: TGTGCCAGCAGCAGATGGACAGGGAGCTCCTACAATGAGCAGTTCTTC. Protein product: CASSRWTGSSYNEQFF.

This clonotype was counted a few times. The chain couples TRBV10-1 to TRBJ2-3, with 11 positions matching TRBD2. J gave up 4 bases and V 6 bases, and 9 bases lay outside the gene matches. This CDR3 has 16 amino acids. CDR1 and CDR2 (germline): WNHNN, SYGVQD (reference sequence). CDR3: CASSEGTSGGSDTQYF. The CDR3, as DNA: TGCGCCAGCAGCGAAGGGACTAGCGGAGGTTCAGATACGCAGTATTTT.

This clonotype was counted ten times or more. The gene calls are TRBV5-8 and TRBJ1-4; TRBD1 is a possible D gene (6 bases). Between the trimmed V and J ends, which lost 4 bases and 16 bases, there was a span of 14 bases. The CDR3 is 11 residues long. Germline V gene sequence: CDR1 SGHTS, CDR2 YDEGEE. For the CDR3, the DNA is TGTGCCAGCAGCATTCGGGACAAGGCGTTTTTT. This gives the protein CASSIRDKAFF.

This clonotype was counted many times. The chain is built from TRBV19 and TRBJ1-4, with D unresolved. This CDR3 contains 14 residues. Per the germline V gene, CDR1 is LNHDA and CDR2 is SQIVND (reference sequence). Deletions cut 4 bases from V and 4 bases from J, with 10 bases between. CDR3 coding DNA: TGTGCCAGTAGTACGAGTGCGTATAATGAAAAACTGTTTTTT. Its protein product is CASSTSAYNEKLFF.

The chain couples TRBV20-1 to TRBJ1-2; D call uncertain. V dropped 1 base and J dropped 4 bases, with 16 bases sitting between them. Per germline, CDR1 DFQATT and CDR2 SNEGSKA (reference sequence). CDR3 length: 15 residues. CDR3 amino acids: CSARVITPASYGYTF. In DNA form, the CDR3 reads TGCAGTGCTAGAGTTATAACACCGGCCTCCTATGGCTACACCTTC.

This chain uses TRBV7-9 with TRBJ2-1; D remains ambiguous. The germline V and J ends were trimmed by 3 bases and 0 bases, with 6 bases remaining between them. Germline V gene lookup returns CDR1 SEHNR and CDR2 FQNEAQ (reference sequence). The length of the CDR3 is 14 residues. CDR3 DNA: TGTGCCAGCAGCTTTGAGAGCTCCTACAATGAGCAGTTCTTC. Residues: CASSFESSYNEQFF.

Comment on this clonotype: This likely comes from a read error, as the CDR3 has no conserved phenylalanine or tryptophan at its end. The chain carries TRBV12-3 or TRBV12-4 and TRBJ2-5, with D uncertain. The V gene lost 3 bases and the J gene lost 5 bases, with 10 bases spanning the gap. The CDR3 sequence is 13 residues long. As DNA, the CDR3 is TGTGCCAGCAGTTTGGCGGAACACGAGACCCAGTACCTC. Translating gives CASSLAEHETQYL.

There are many counts of this clonotype. This clone may be a read error of a much larger clone one base away. V usage is TRBV7-6 and J usage is TRBJ2-5; 8 positions match TRBD2. Per the germline V gene, CDR1 is SGHVS and CDR2 is FNYEAQ. This CDR3 contains 15 residues. The CDR3 coding sequence is TGTGCCAGCAGCCCCGGGCTAGCGGGCCAAGAGACCCAGCACTTC. It yields the protein CASSPGLAGQETQHF. The full variable domain, its missing parts supplied by reference TRBV7-6 and TRBJ2-5, is GAGVSQSPRYKVTKRGQDVALRCDPISGHVSLYWYRQALGQGPEFLTYFNYEAQQDKSGLPNDRFSAERPEGSISTLTIQRTEQRDSAMYRCASSPGLAGQETQHFGPGTRLLVL.

This chain uses TRBV4-1 with TRBJ2-5; TRBD2 matches at 12 bases. CDR1 is MGHRA, CDR2 YSYEKL, per germline. Germline trimming cut 8 bases from V and 5 bases from J; bases unmatched to any gene: 3. There are 13 residues in the CDR3. This CDR3 reads CASSGLAGETQYF. CDR3 coding DNA: TGCGCCAGCTCCGGACTAGCGGGGGAGACCCAGTACTTC.

This clonotype was seen at least ten times. A much larger clone sits a single nucleotide away, making a read error possible. CDR3 nucleotides: TGTGCCAGTAGTATCGCGTTCCGAGGGGACGAGCAGTTCTTC. This codes for CASSIAFRGDEQFF. V is TRBV19 and J is TRBJ2-1; D tentatively fits TRBD1 or TRBD2 (5 bases each). The germline V gene has CDR1 LNHDA and CDR2 SQIVND (reference sequence). V lost 3 bases and J lost 10, with 16 bases in between. This CDR3 has 14 residues.

This clonotype was recorded at least ten times. V usage is TRBV7-2 and J usage is TRBJ1-1; no definite D call. This CDR3 is built from 14 residues. V lost 5 bases and J 6 bases, leaving 16 bases between the germline ends. Germline CDR1 and CDR2: SGHTA and FQGNSA. The CDR3 DNA follows: TGTGCCAGCAGCCCCCGGAGCACCCGGGCTGAAGCTTTCTTT. This sequence encodes CASSPRSTRAEAFF.

This chain uses TRBV29-1 with TRBJ2-5, with D tentatively TRBD1 (6 bases). This CDR3 spans 13 amino acids. The ends were cut back, 4 bases at V and 5 bases at J, with 14 bases in the middle. Germline V gene data show CDR1 as SQVTM and CDR2 as ANQGSEA. The DNA for the CDR3 is TGCAGCGTTGCTTCAGGGGTTGAGGAGACCCAGTACTTC. Its protein product is CSVASGVEETQYF.

By share, this clonotype counts as medium-sized. V usage is TRBV2 and J usage is TRBJ2-2; D may be TRBD1 (6 bases). This CDR3 has 15 residues. From germline, CDR1 is SNHLY and CDR2 FYNNEI. Deletions cut 2 bases from V and 2 bases from J, with 9 bases between. Written as DNA, the CDR3 is TGTGCCAGCAGTGAACGGACAGACAACACCGGGGAGCTGTTTTTT. This codes for CASSERTDNTGELFF.

This clonotype has more than one count but fewer than ten. The V and J genes are TRBV4-2 and TRBJ2-7; the match to TRBD2 covers 14 bases. V dropped 3 bases and J dropped 7; count of bases not matched to a gene: 5. The germline gives CDR1 LGHNA, CDR2 YNFKEQ. The CDR3 is made up of 15 amino acids. The CDR3 DNA reads as TGTGCCAGCAGCCAGGCGGGACTAGCGGGAGAGGAGCAGTACTTC. Protein sequence: CASSQAGLAGEEQYF.

By share, this clonotype ranks as medium-sized (0.01 to 0.1%). DNA of the CDR3: TGTGCCAGCAGCGAGACTGGGAGGGGAAGTGGAAACACCATATATTTT. Its translation: CASSETGRGSGNTIYF. This chain joins TRBV7-6 and TRBJ1-3, with a tentative D call TRBD1 (5 bases). The CDR3 spans 16 residues. CDR1 and CDR2 from the germline V gene are SGHVS and FNYEAQ. Trimming removed 5 bases at V and 3 bases at J, with 17 bases between.

This clonotype was seen at least ten times. The chain employs TRBV9 and TRBJ2-5; D might be TRBD1 or TRBD2, each matching 5 bases. Germline V gene sequence: CDR1 SGDLS, CDR2 YYNGEE. The CDR3 sequence is 16 residues long. Trimming shortened V by 0 bases and J by 5 bases, and 17 bases separated the two germline ends. The chain's CDR3 is CASSVGGPRLSETQYF. The DNA of the CDR3 is TGTGCCAGCAGCGTAGGGGGACCCAGGTTATCTGAGACCCAGTACTTC.

The V call is TRBV29-1, the J call TRBJ2-5, with D unresolved. CDR3 length: 14 residues. Between the trimmed V and J ends, which lost 7 bases and 5 bases, there was a span of 20 bases. Germline V gene data show CDR1 as SQVTM and CDR2 as ANQGSEA. CDR3 DNA sequence: TGCAGCGCCCTGAACGAGCCCTCGGAGGAGACCCAGTACTTC. Residues: CSALNEPSEETQYF.

Ten or more counts support this clonotype. The chain is built from TRBV27 and TRBJ2-1, with 11 positions matching TRBD2. After removal of 3 bases from V and 8 bases from J, the junction contained 9 bases not matched to a gene. CDR1 MNHEY and CDR2 SMNVEV come from the germline V gene (reference sequence). The CDR3 has 16 residues. CDR3 sequence: CASSFRLAGGHDEQFF. The CDR3 bases are TGTGCCAGCAGTTTTCGTCTAGCGGGAGGTCACGATGAGCAGTTCTTC.

The chain is built from TRBV10-1 and TRBJ2-2, with D unresolved. The V end was cut by 0 bases, the J end by 2 bases, with 4 bases between. This CDR3 spans 14 amino acids. From germline, CDR1 is WNHNN and CDR2 SYGVQD (reference sequence). Here the CDR3 DNA reads TGCGCCAGCAGTGAGTCTCCCAACACCGGGGAGCTGTTTTTT. It is translated as CASSESPNTGELFF.